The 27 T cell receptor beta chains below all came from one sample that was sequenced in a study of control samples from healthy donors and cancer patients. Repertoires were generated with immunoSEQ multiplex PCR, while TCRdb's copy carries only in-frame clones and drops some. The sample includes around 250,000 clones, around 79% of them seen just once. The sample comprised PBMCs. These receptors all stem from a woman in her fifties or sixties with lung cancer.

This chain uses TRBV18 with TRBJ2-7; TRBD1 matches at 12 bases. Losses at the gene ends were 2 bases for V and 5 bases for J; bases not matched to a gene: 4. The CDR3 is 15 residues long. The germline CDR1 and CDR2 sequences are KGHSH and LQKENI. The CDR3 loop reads CASSPSGTGGNEQYF. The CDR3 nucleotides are TGTGCCAGCTCACCATCCGGGACAGGGGGCAACGAGCAGTACTTC.

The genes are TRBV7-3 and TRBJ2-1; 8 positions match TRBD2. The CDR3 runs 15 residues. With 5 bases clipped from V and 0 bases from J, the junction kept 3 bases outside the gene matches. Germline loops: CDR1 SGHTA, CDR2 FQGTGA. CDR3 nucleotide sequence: TGTGCCAGCAGCATAAGCGGGAGCTCCTACAATGAGCAGTTCTTC. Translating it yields CASSISGSSYNEQFF.

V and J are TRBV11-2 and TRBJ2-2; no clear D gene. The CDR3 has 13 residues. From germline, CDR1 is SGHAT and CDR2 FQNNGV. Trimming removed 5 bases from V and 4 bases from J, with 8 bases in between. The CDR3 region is CASSLSTTGELFF. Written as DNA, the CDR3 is TGTGCCAGCAGCCTGTCAACCACCGGGGAGCTGTTTTTT.

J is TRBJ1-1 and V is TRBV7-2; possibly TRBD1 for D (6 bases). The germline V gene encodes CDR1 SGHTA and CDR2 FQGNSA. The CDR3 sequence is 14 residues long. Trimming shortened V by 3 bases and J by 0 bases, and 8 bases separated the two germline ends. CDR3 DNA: TGTGCCAGCAGCTTGGGACACTTGAACACTGAAGCTTTCTTT. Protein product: CASSLGHLNTEAFF.

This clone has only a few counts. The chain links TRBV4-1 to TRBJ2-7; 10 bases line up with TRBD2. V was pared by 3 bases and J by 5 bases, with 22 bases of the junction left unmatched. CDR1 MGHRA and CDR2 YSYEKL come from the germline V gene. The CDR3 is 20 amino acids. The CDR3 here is CASSHPGLSGRVQHPDEQYF. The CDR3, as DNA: TGCGCCAGCAGCCACCCCGGCTTAAGCGGGAGGGTTCAGCATCCGGACGAGCAGTACTTC.

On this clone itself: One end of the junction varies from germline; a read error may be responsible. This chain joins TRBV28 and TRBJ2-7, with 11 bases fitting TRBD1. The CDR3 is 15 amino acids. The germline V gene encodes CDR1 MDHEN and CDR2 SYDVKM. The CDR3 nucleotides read TGTGCCGGCAGTTGGAGGGACAGGGGGTTGTACGAGCAGTACTTC. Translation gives CAGSWRDRGLYEQYF.

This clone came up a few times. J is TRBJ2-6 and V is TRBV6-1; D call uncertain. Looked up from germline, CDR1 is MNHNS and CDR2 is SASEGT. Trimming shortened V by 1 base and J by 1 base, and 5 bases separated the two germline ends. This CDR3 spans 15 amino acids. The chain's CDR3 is CASSEGQSGANVLTF. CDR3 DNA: TGTGCCAGCAGTGAAGGCCAGTCTGGGGCCAACGTCCTGACTTTC.

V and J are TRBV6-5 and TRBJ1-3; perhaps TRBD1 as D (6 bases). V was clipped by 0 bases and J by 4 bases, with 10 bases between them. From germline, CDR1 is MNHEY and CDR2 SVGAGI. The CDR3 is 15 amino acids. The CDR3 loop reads CASSYSGQPGNTIYF. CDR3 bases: TGTGCCAGCAGTTACTCGGGACAACCCGGAAACACCATATATTTT.

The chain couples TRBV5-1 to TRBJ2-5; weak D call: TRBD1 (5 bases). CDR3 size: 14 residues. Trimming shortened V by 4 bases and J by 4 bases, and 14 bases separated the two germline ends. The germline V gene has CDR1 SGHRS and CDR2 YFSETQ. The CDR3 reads CASSNPQGGETQYF. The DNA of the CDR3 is TGCGCCAGCAGCAACCCCCAGGGTGGAGAGACCCAGTACTTC.

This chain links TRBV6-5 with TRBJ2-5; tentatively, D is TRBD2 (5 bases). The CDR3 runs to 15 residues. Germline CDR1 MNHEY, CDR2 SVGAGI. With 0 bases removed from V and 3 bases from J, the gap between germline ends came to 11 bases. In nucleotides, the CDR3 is TGTGCCAGCAGTTACTCGACAACTAGAGAAGAGACCCAGTACTTC. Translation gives CASSYSTTREETQYF.

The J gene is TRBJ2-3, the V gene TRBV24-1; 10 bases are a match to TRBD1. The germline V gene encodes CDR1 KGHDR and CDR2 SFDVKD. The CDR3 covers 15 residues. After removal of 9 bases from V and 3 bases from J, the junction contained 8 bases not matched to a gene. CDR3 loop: CATRAGTGETDTQYF. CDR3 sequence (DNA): TGTGCCACCCGAGCCGGGACAGGGGAAACAGATACGCAGTATTTT.

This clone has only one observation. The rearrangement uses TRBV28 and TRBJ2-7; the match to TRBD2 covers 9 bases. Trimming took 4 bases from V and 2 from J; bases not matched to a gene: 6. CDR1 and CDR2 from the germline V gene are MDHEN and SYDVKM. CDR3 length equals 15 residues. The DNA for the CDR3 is TGTGCCAGCAGTTCGACATCTAGCGGGACCTACGAGCAGTACTTC. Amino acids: CASSSTSSGTYEQYF.

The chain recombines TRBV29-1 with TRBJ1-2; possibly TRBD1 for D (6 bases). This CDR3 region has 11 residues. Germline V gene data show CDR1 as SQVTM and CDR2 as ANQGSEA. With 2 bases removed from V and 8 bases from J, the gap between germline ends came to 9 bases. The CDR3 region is CSVETGKGYTF. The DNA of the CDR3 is TGCAGCGTTGAAACAGGGAAGGGCTACACCTTC. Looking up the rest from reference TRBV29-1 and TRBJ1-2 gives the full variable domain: SAVISQKPSRDICQRGTSLTIQCQVDSQVTMMFWYRQQPGQSLTLIATANQGSEATYESGFVIDKFPISRPNLTFSTLTVSNMSPEDSSIYLCSVETGKGYTFGSGTRLTVV.

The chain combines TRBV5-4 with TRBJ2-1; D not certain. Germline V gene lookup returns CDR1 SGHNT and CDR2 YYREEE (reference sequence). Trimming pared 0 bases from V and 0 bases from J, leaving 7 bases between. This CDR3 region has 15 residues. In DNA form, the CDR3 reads TGTGCCAGCAGCTTGGCAACCTACTCCTACAATGAGCAGTTCTTC. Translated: CASSLATYSYNEQFF. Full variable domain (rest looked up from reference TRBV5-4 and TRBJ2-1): ETGVTQSPTHLIKTRGQQVTLRCSSQSGHNTVSWYQQALGQGPQFIFQYYREEENGRGNFPPRFSGLQFPNYSSELNVNALELDDSALYLCASSLATYSYNEQFFGPGTRLTVL.

This chain's CDR3 is CASSFLTGLENIQYF. CDR3 DNA sequence: TGCGCCAGCAGCTTTTTGACAGGGTTGGAAAACATTCAGTACTTC. The J gene is TRBJ2-4, the V gene TRBV5-1, with TRBD1 matching over 7 bases. CDR1 is SGHRS, CDR2 YFSETQ, per germline. This CDR3 is built from 15 residues. V shed 2 bases, J shed 5 bases, and the junction held 7 bases outside the gene matches.

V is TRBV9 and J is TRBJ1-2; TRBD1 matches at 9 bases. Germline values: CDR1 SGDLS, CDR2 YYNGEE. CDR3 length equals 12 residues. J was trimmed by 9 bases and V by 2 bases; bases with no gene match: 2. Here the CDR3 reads CASSVDRGSYTF. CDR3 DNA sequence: TGTGCCAGCAGCGTTGACAGGGGGAGCTACACCTTC.

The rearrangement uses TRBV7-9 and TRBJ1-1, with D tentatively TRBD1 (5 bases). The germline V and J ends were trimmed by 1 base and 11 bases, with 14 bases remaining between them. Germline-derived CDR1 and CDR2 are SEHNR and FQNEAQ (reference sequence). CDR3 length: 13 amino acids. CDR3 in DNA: TGTGCCAGCAGCTTAGTTGCAGGGAAAGAGGCTTTCTTT. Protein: CASSLVAGKEAFF.

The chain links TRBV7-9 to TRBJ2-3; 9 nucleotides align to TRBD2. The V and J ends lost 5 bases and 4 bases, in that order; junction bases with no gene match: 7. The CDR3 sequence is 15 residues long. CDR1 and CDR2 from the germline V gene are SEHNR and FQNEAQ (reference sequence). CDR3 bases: TGTGCCAGCAGCACCGGCGGGAGGGACCCAGATACGCAGTATTTT. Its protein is CASSTGGRDPDTQYF.

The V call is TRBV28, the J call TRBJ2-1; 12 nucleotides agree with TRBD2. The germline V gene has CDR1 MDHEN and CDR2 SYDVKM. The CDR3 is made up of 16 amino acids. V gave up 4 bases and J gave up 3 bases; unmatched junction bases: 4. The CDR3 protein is CASSSLLAGGYNEQFF. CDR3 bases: TGTGCCAGCAGTTCATTACTAGCGGGGGGCTACAATGAGCAGTTCTTC.

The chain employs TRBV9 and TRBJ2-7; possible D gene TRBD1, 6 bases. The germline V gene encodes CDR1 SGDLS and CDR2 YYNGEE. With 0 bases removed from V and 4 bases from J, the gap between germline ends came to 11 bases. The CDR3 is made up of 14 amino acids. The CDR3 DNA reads TGTGCCAGCAGCGTAGGGACAGAGACGTACGAGCAGTACTTC. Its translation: CASSVGTETYEQYF.

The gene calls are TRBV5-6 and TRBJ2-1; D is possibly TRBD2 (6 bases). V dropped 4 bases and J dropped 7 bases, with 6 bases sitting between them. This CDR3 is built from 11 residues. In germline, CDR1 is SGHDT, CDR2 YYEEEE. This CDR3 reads CASSLANEQFF. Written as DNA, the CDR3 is TGTGCCAGCAGCCTAGCGAATGAGCAGTTCTTC.

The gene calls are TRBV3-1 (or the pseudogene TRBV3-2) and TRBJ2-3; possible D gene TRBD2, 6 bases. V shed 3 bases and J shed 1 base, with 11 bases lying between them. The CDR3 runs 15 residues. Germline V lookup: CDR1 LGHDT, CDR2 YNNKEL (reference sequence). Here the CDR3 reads CASSHVSGGTDTQYF. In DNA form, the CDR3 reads TGTGCCAGCAGCCATGTTTCGGGGGGCACAGATACGCAGTATTTT.

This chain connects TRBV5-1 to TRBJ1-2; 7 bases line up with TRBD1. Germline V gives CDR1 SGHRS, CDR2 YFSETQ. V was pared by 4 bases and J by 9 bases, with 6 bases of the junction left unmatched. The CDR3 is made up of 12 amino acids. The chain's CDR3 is CASSTGQLSYTF. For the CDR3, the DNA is TGCGCCAGCAGCACGGGACAGCTCAGCTACACCTTC.

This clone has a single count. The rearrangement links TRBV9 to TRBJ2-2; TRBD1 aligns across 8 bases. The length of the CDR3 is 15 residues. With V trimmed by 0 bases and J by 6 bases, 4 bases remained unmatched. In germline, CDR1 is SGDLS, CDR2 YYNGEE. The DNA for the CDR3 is TGTGCCAGCAGCGTAGACGGACAGGGATCCGGGGAGCTGTTTTTT. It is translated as CASSVDGQGSGELFF.

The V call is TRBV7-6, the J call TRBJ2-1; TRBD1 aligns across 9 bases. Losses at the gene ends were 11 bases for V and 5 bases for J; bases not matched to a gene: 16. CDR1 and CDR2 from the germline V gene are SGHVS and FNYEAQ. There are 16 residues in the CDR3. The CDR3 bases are TGTGCCTGGGGGCTCGCCGGGACAGGGAACAACAATGAGCAGTTCTTC. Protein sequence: CAWGLAGTGNNNEQFF.

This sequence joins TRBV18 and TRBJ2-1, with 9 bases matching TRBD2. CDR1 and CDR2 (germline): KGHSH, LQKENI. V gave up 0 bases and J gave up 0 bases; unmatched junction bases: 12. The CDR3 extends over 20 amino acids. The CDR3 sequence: CASSPPTGVSSGSSYNEQFF. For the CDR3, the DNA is TGTGCCAGCTCACCACCCACAGGGGTTAGTAGCGGGAGCTCCTACAATGAGCAGTTCTTC. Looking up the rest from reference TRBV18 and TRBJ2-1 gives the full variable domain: NAGVMQNPRHLVRRRGQEARLRCSPMKGHSHVYWYRQLPEEGLKFMVYLQKENIIDESGMPKERFSAEFPKEGPSILRIQQVVRGDSAAYFCASSPPTGVSSGSSYNEQFFGPGTRLTVL.

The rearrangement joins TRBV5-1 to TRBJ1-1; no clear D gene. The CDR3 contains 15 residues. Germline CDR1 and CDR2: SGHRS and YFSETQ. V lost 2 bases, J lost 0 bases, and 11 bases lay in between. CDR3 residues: CASSFDQIMNTEAFF. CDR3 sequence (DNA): TGCGCCAGCAGCTTCGATCAGATCATGAACACTGAAGCTTTCTTT. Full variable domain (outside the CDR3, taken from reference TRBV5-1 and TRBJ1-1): KAGVTQTPRYLIKTRGQQVTLSCSPISGHRSVSWYQQTPGQGLQFLFEYFSETQRNKGNFPGRFSGRQFSNSRSEMNVSTLELGDSALYLCASSFDQIMNTEAFFGQGTRLTVV.